This record concerns one TCR beta chain sequence. This record comes from a study of blood T cell repertoires in COVID-19. Study-level information: In each case, the material was cDNA or gDNA derived from T cells, B-cell-depleted T cells, or PBMCs.

V was cut by 5 bases and J by 4 bases, with 3 bases left in between. CDR1 MDHEN and CDR2 SYDVKM come from the germline V gene. The CDR3 consists of 11 residues. Patients at the Seattle site were enrolled during active infection and followed longitudinally. Original handling: Quantification of nucleated cells was approximated via reference gene primer amplification. Some clones are missing from TCRdb's copy, which holds only in-frame ones; the method was immunoSEQ multiplex PCR. V and J calls and clone size are copied from that table; D and trimming were computed from the DNA. The sample lists a few hundred thousand clones, around 89% occurring once.

The sample comprised peripheral blood. J is TRBJ2-1 and V is TRBV28; D gene ambiguous. The clonotype originates from a woman aged 30 to 39 with COVID-19, enrolled during active disease. The CDR3 spells CASSPYNEQFF. Here the CDR3 DNA reads TGTGCCAGCAGTCCTTACAATGAGCAGTTCTTC.